Listed here are 3 T cell receptor beta chains from one sample, sequenced in a study of cytomegalovirus exposure and HLA in healthy donors. PCR primers comprised 60 Vbeta and 13 Jbeta primers. Some clones are missing from TCRdb's copy, which holds only in-frame ones; the method was immunoSEQ multiplex PCR. The table lists 110,000 or so clones, 74% of them singletons. The sequenced sample consisted of PBMCs. These receptors all come from a woman aged 50 to 65 in good health and CMV-seropositive.

This clone has just one count. This chain uses TRBV7-3 with TRBJ2-6; D gene unclear. Trimming took off 5 bases at V and 0 bases at J, with 17 bases between the two ends. There are 18 residues in the CDR3. Germline lookup yields CDR1 SGHTA and CDR2 FQGTGA. The CDR3 spells CASSPNPRRVSGANVLTF. The CDR3 DNA reads TGTGCCAGCAGCCCCAACCCACGACGGGTCTCTGGGGCCAACGTCCTGACTTTC.

The genes are TRBV7-8 and TRBJ1-6; 8 bases fit TRBD1. Germline V CDR1 and CDR2: SGHVS, FQNEAQ. V trimming: 3 bases; J trimming: 1 base; junction bases outside the gene matches: 5. CDR3 length equals 17 residues. The CDR3 loop is CASSFSQGASYNSPLHF. The CDR3 bases are TGTGCCAGCAGCTTCAGTCAGGGGGCTTCCTATAATTCACCCCTCCACTTT.

The rearrangement joins TRBV5-1 to TRBJ1-2, with 10 positions matching TRBD1. This CDR3 has 16 residues. V trimming: 5 bases; J trimming: 2 bases; junction bases outside the gene matches: 9. Germline assignment: CDR1 SGHRS and CDR2 YFSETQ. The CDR3 loop reads CASRGTGVIPNYGYTF. DNA of the CDR3: TGCGCCAGCAGGGGGACAGGGGTAATACCAAACTATGGCTACACCTTC.